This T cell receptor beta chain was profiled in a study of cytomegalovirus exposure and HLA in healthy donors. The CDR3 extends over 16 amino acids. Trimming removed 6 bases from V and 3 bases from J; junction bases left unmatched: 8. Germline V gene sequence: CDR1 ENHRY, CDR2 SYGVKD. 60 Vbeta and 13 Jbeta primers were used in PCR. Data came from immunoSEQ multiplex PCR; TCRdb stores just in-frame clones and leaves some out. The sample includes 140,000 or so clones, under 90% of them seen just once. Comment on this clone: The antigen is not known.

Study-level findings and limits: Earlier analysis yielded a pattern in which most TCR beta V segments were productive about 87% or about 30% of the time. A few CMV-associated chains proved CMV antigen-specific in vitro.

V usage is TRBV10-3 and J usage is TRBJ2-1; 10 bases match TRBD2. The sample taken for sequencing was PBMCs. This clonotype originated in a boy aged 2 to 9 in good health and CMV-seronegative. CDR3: CAISEPGTSVYNEQFF. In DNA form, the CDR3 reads TGTGCCATCAGCGAACCCGGGACTAGCGTCTACAATGAGCAGTTCTTC.